This TCR beta chain was identified in a study of blood T cell repertoires in COVID-19. TCRdb's copy holds only in-frame clones and misses some; the assay was immunoSEQ multiplex PCR. The data hold 400,000 or so clones, with about 88% observed a single time. Comments on this clone: Other DNA sequences in the same sample also yield this CDR3.

The sequencing sample was made of peripheral blood. The sequence came from a woman in her thirties or forties with COVID-19, enrolled during active disease.

The CDR3 here is CASSQETGSTEAFF. The CDR3 DNA sequence: TGCGCCAGCAGCCAAGAGACAGGGAGCACTGAAGCTTTCTTT. The chain combines TRBV4-3 with TRBJ1-1; 7 bases map to TRBD1. There are 14 residues in the CDR3. The ends lost 0 bases at V and 4 bases at J; junction bases unmatched: 2. CDR1 LGHNA and CDR2 YSLEER come from the germline V gene.